This T cell receptor beta chain came from a study of Graves' ophthalmopathy and Graves' hyperthyroidism. The table lists this clonotype with many counts. The CDR3 spans 14 residues. Germline CDR1 and CDR2: SNHLY and FYNNEI. V was clipped by 5 bases and J by 3 bases, with 13 bases between them. TCR beta CDR3 regions were amplified from RNA transcripts. Following a first-round RT-PCR that used HTBI primers, a second-round multiplex PCR was carried out. From the multiplex PCR reads, TCRdb called clonotypes with MiXCR, one entry per CDR3 protein. Of approximately 1.2 million distinct CDR3 sequences listed, 35% to 40% are singletons.

The clonotype was recovered from an adult man with Graves' hyperthyroidism. Sequenced: peripheral blood or thyroid tissue (not recorded which). The chain uses TRBV2 and TRBJ1-1; D may be TRBD1 (5 bases). The CDR3 region is CASSSKGRDTEAFF. In nucleotides, the CDR3 is TGTGCCAGCAGTTCCAAGGGACGGGACACTGAAGCTTTCTTT.